Listed below are T cell receptor beta chains from one sample, sequenced in a study of human T cells and chemical hapten exposure. TCRdb independently ran MiXCR on the RACE reads; one entry per CDR3 protein. In the table there are approximately 350,000 distinct CDR3 sequences, around 7% of which are singletons. Sequenced material: whole blood, taken in connection with sensitization to the hapten diphenylcyclopropenone (DPC). The receptor source for this set is a woman under 30 with alopecia areata. Some clones in this sample may be carry-over from other donors' samples. CDR3s include the opening cysteine and the closing phenylalanine or tryptophan. The D gene is left open where the match is weak. The size entry is marked missing in some rows and otherwise reads once, few, many or a size class.

D	length	size	V	J	CDR3	DNA
NA	16	NA	TRBV4-1	TRBJ2-3	CASSQGWGGGPDTQYF	TGCGCCAGCAGCCAAGGATGGGGGGGCGGCCCAGATACGCAGTATTTT
TRBD1	13	NA	TRBV12-3/TRBV12-4	TRBJ2-1	CASSTGQGHEQFF	TGTGCCAGCAGCACTGGACAGGGCCATGAGCAGTTCTTC
NA	14	NA	TRBV6-5	TRBJ1-5	CASSYSKSNQPQHF	TGTGCCAGCAGTTACTCTAAAAGCAATCAGCCCCAGCATTTT
TRBD1	15	NA	TRBV4-3	TRBJ1-2	CASSQDFGTAFPHTF	TGCGCCAGCAGCCAAGATTTCGGGACAGCCTTTCCCCACACCTTC
NA	13	many	TRBV12-3/TRBV12-4	TRBJ1-2	CAIVPPSNYGYTF	TGTGCCATCGTGCCCCCGTCTAACTATGGCTACACCTTC
TRBD1	16	NA	TRBV5-4	TRBJ2-2	CASSSDRAANTGELFF	TGTGCCAGCAGCTCGGACAGGGCTGCGAACACCGGGGAGCTGTTTTTT
NA	15	few	TRBV4-3	TRBJ1-2	CASSQNIQGFIGYTF	TGCGCCAGCAGCCAAAACATCCAGGGATTTATCGGCTACACCTTC
TRBD1	16	NA	TRBV6-1	TRBJ2-2	CASSATGARYTGELFF	TGTGCCAGCAGTGCGACAGGGGCGCGGTACACCGGGGAGCTGTTTTTT
NA	13	few	TRBV27	TRBJ2-7	CASSLGTNYEQYF	TGTGCCAGCAGTTTAGGGACAAATTACGAGCAGTACTTC
NA	14	few	TRBV5-4	TRBJ1-3	CASSLDRFGNTIYF	TGTGCCAGCAGTCTTGACAGATTCGGAAACACCATATATTTT
NA	14	NA	TRBV7-3	TRBJ1-1	CASSLNELNTEAFF	TGTGCCAGCAGCCTAAACGAATTGAACACTGAAGCTTTCTTT
TRBD1	15	many	TRBV12-3/TRBV12-4	TRBJ2-2	CASSLRQGEVGELFF	TGTGCCAGCAGTTTGCGGCAGGGGGAAGTCGGGGAGCTGTTTTTT
NA	14	NA	TRBV11-1	TRBJ1-6	CASSPLAMDSPLHF	TGTGCCAGCAGCCCTCTTGCGATGGATTCACCCCTCCACTTT
NA	14	many	TRBV12-3/TRBV12-4	TRBJ2-7	CASSSTGSSYEQYF	TGTGCCAGCAGCAGTACAGGGAGCTCCTACGAGCAGTACTTC
TRBD2	13	few	TRBV12-3/TRBV12-4	TRBJ2-7	CASSAGLAYEQYF	TGTGCCAGCAGTGCCGGACTAGCCTACGAGCAGTACTTC
TRBD1	14	many	TRBV7-9	TRBJ1-6	CASSLETGDSPLHF	TGTGCCAGCAGCTTAGAGACAGGGGATTCACCCCTCCACTTT
NA	19	NA	TRBV7-9	TRBJ1-6	CASSLGQGVTSSYNSPLHF	TGTGCCAGCAGCTTAGGCCAGGGAGTCACAAGCTCCTATAATTCACCCCTCCACTTT
NA	11	few	TRBV27	TRBJ1-1	CASSTPAEAFF	TGTGCCAGCAGTACCCCCGCTGAAGCTTTCTTT
TRBD1	13	NA	TRBV7-2	TRBJ2-7	CASSSQGSSEQYF	TGTGCCAGCAGCTCACAGGGGAGCTCCGAGCAGTACTTC
TRBD1	19	many	TRBV10-3	TRBJ1-6	CAISVGRTGLSSYNSPLHF	TGTGCCATCAGTGTTGGGAGGACAGGCCTTAGCTCCTATAATTCACCCCTCCACTTT
TRBD1	14	few	TRBV20-1	TRBJ1-6	CSAEDREGAPALHF	TGCAGTGCAGAGGACAGGGAAGGAGCCCCAGCCCTCCACTTT
NA	12	NA	TRBV12-3/TRBV12-4	TRBJ1-5	CASSPPEQPQHF	TGTGCCAGCAGCCCTCCCGAGCAGCCCCAGCATTTT